These 21 T cell receptor beta chains share one sample of origin, sequenced in a study of blood T cell repertoires in COVID-19. Sequenced by immunoSEQ multiplex PCR; TCRdb stores in-frame clones only, minus some. In the table there are hundreds of thousands of clones, 83% of which are singletons. The specimen sequenced was peripheral blood. All receptors derive from a woman aged 40 to 55 with active or convalescent COVID-19.

This clone was observed once. For the CDR3, the DNA is TGTGCCAGCAGCCCACTAGCGGGAGGGAAAGAGACCCAGTACTTC. Its translation is CASSPLAGGKETQYF. V usage is TRBV7-9 and J usage is TRBJ2-5; TRBD2 matches 13 bases. Germline-derived CDR1 and CDR2 are SEHNR and FQNEAQ (reference sequence). This CDR3 region has 15 residues. V dropped 5 bases and J dropped 3; count of bases not matched to a gene: 3.

V and J are TRBV5-6 and TRBJ1-1, with D maybe TRBD1 (5 bases). The CDR3 runs to 14 residues. V lost 0 bases, J lost 4 bases, and 10 bases lay in between. The germline gives CDR1 SGHDT, CDR2 YYEEEE. The CDR3 nucleotides are TGTGCCAGCAGCTTGGGTGGAGGGGTCACTGAAGCTTTCTTT. Protein: CASSLGGGVTEAFF.

For the CDR3, the DNA is TGTGCCAGCAGTGGGACGGTCCGGGAGTCACCCCTCCACTTT. It specifies CASSGTVRESPLHF. The rearrangement links TRBV2 to TRBJ1-6, with D uncertain. Germline V gives CDR1 SNHLY, CDR2 FYNNEI. The CDR3 contains 14 residues. V lost 4 bases and J lost 10, with 14 bases in between.

The V and J genes are TRBV7-9 and TRBJ2-1; TRBD1 matches at 8 bases. This CDR3 is 15 amino acids long. J was trimmed by 4 bases and V by 3 bases; bases with no gene match: 5. Germline CDR1 is SEHNR and CDR2 is FQNEAQ (reference sequence). CDR3: CASSFWTGRYNEQFF. The CDR3 DNA follows: TGTGCCAGCAGCTTTTGGACAGGGCGTTACAATGAGCAGTTCTTC.

The V call is TRBV20-1, the J call TRBJ1-1; D unclear. Per germline, CDR1 DFQATT and CDR2 SNEGSKA (reference sequence). Trimming removed 5 bases from V and 5 bases from J, with 9 bases in between. This CDR3 has 11 amino acids. DNA of the CDR3: TGCAGTGCTTTTCGAGGGACTGAAGCTTTCTTT. It specifies CSAFRGTEAFF.

The DNA for the CDR3 is TGTGCCAGCAGCTTAGACAGGGGGTATCCCCAGCATTTT. Translation: CASSLDRGYPQHF. V usage is TRBV11-2 and J usage is TRBJ1-5, with 7 bases fitting TRBD1. The V gene's germline CDR1 is SGHAT and CDR2 FQNNGV. The CDR3 loop spans 13 amino acids. Losses at the gene ends were 0 bases for V and 10 bases for J; bases not matched to a gene: 3.

The genes are TRBV24-1 and TRBJ2-1; tentative D call: TRBD1 (7 bases). V lost 3 bases, J lost 1 base, and 12 bases lay in between. Germline V lookup: CDR1 KGHDR, CDR2 SFDVKD. The CDR3 runs to 16 residues. Here the CDR3 DNA reads TGTGCCACCAGTGATACATCAGGGGGGTCCTACAATGAGCAGTTCTTC. This translates into CATSDTSGGSYNEQFF.

This chain uses TRBV27 with TRBJ1-3; D is unresolved. In germline, CDR1 is MNHEY, CDR2 SMNVEV (reference sequence). The CDR3 is made up of 14 amino acids. V was pared by 6 bases and J by 4 bases, with 13 bases between. CDR3 residues: CASSGGGMGNTIYF. DNA of the CDR3: TGTGCCAGCAGCGGAGGAGGAATGGGAAACACCATATATTTT.

This chain connects TRBV10-3 to TRBJ1-2; tentative D call: TRBD1 (6 bases). The CDR3 contains 15 residues. V gave up 4 bases and J gave up 5 bases, with 17 bases separating them. The V gene's germline CDR1 is ENHRY and CDR2 SYGVKD. The CDR3, as DNA: TGTGCCATCAGTGGGAGCAGCCAGGGGACATATGGCTACACCTTC. It is translated as CAISGSSQGTYGYTF.

The V call is TRBV6-5, the J call TRBJ2-5, with TRBD1 matching over 8 bases. The CDR3 length is 16 residues. V shed 2 bases, J shed 3 bases, and the junction held 8 bases outside the gene matches. Germline V gives CDR1 MNHEY, CDR2 SVGAGI. The CDR3 reads CASSYPVGQGKETQYF. The CDR3 DNA reads as TGTGCCAGCAGTTACCCCGTAGGACAGGGAAAAGAGACCCAGTACTTC.

This chain uses TRBV5-1 with TRBJ2-2; a possible D gene is TRBD2 (5 bases). The V gene's germline CDR1 is SGHRS and CDR2 YFSETQ. V lost 5 bases and J 3 bases, leaving 14 bases between the germline ends. The CDR3 is 15 residues long. This CDR3 is CASRAPTTDTGELFF. The CDR3 DNA reads TGCGCCAGCAGGGCCCCGACTACAGACACCGGGGAGCTGTTTTTT.

The CDR3 sequence is CASSQEWNGQAGAYGYTF. In DNA, the CDR3 is TGTGCCAGCAGCCAAGAATGGAATGGACAGGCGGGCGCGTATGGCTACACCTTC. The rearrangement joins TRBV4-2 to TRBJ1-2; 7 bases match TRBD1. The germline gives CDR1 LGHNA, CDR2 YNFKEQ. The CDR3 totals 18 residues. After removal of 0 bases from V and 5 bases from J, the junction contained 15 bases not matched to a gene.

The genes are TRBV4-3 and TRBJ1-2, with 8 bases aligning to TRBD1. The germline V gene has CDR1 LGHNA and CDR2 YSLEER. V was pared by 3 bases and J by 10 bases, with 7 bases of the junction left unmatched. This CDR3 region has 13 residues. The DNA of the CDR3 is TGCGCCAGCAGCCAGGATGGACAGGGAACCTACACCTTC. This codes for CASSQDGQGTYTF.

The chain has TRBV5-4 and TRBJ1-6; 10 bases align to TRBD1. CDR1 is SGHNT, CDR2 YYREEE, per germline (reference sequence). This CDR3 contains 15 residues. V gave up 4 bases and J gave up 10 bases; unmatched junction bases: 8. The CDR3 bases are TGTGCCAGCAGCCAACGGACAGGGGGTGACTCACCCCTCCACTTT. Encoded protein: CASSQRTGGDSPLHF.

V usage is TRBV19 and J usage is TRBJ1-1; tentatively, D is TRBD1 (5 bases). The CDR3 is 14 amino acids. Germline V lookup: CDR1 LNHDA, CDR2 SQIVND (reference sequence). V lost 5 bases, J lost 5 bases, and 15 bases lay in between. Here the CDR3 reads CASSEPVGVTEAFF. The CDR3 DNA is TGTGCCAGTAGTGAACCAGTAGGGGTTACTGAAGCTTTCTTT.

This clone was recorded only once. The chain combines TRBV4-3 with TRBJ2-2, with TRBD2 matching 8 bases. Germline V lookup: CDR1 LGHNA, CDR2 YSLEER. The length of the CDR3 is 14 residues. V shed 3 bases, J shed 8 bases, and the junction held 5 bases outside the gene matches. CDR3 DNA: TGCGCCAGCAGCCACCCCGGGGGGGATGGGGAGCTGTTTTTT. Protein: CASSHPGGDGELFF.

V usage is TRBV18 and J usage is TRBJ1-1; D unclear. Germline CDR1 KGHSH, CDR2 LQKENI. Trimming took off 6 bases at V and 3 bases at J, with 14 bases between the two ends. This CDR3 has 14 residues. DNA of the CDR3: TGTGCCAGCTCCCCCGGGTCGAGGGACACTGAAGCTTTCTTT. Translating it yields CASSPGSRDTEAFF.

DNA for the CDR3: TGTGCCAGCACGATAGCGGGGATAAATGAGCAGTTCTTC. Protein product: CASTIAGINEQFF. The chain combines TRBV28 with TRBJ2-1; the match to TRBD2 covers 8 bases. The CDR3 spans 13 residues. Per germline, CDR1 MDHEN and CDR2 SYDVKM. With V trimmed by 7 bases and J by 7 bases, 6 bases remained unmatched.

Only one count was recorded for this clone. V is TRBV4-1 and J is TRBJ1-1, with 7 bases fitting TRBD1. Germline V lookup: CDR1 MGHRA, CDR2 YSYEKL. The V segment lost 6 bases and the J segment 4 bases; nucleotides outside the gene matches: 5. The CDR3 length is 13 residues. CDR3 residues: CASRDRAGTEAFF. CDR3 DNA: TGCGCCAGCAGAGACAGGGCAGGCACTGAAGCTTTCTTT.

The V and J genes are TRBV7-9 and TRBJ2-3, with a weak D call TRBD1 (6 bases). Per germline, CDR1 SEHNR and CDR2 FQNEAQ (reference sequence). Trimming shortened V by 1 base and J by 6 bases, and 14 bases separated the two germline ends. This CDR3 comprises 15 residues. In nucleotides, the CDR3 is TGTGCCAGCAGCTTAGGCGGCAGGGGAGCCGATACGCAGTATTTT. Its translation is CASSLGGRGADTQYF.

This clone turned up a few times. The V and J genes are TRBV30 and TRBJ1-2; a possible D gene is TRBD1 (5 bases). This CDR3 is built from 13 residues. V lost 3 bases, J lost 7 bases, and 15 bases lay in between. Germline assignment: CDR1 GTSNPN and CDR2 SVGIG (reference sequence). The CDR3 nucleotides are TGTGCCTGGAGCTCACTGAGCAGGGCTGGCTACACCTTC. Its protein is CAWSSLSRAGYTF.